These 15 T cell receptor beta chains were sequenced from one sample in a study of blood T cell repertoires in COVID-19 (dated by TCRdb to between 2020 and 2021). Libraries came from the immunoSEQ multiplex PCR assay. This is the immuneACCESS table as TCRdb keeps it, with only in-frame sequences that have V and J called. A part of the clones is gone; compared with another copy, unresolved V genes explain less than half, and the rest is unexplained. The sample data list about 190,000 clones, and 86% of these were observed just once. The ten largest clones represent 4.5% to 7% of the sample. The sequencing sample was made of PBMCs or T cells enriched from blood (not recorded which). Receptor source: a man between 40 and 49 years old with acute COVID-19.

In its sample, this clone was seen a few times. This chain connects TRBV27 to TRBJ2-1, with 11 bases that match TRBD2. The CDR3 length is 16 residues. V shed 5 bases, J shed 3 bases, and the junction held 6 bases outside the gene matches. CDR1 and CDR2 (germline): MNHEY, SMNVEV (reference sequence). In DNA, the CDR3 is TGTGCCAGCAGTCCCCCCGGGACTAGCGGCTACAATGAGCAGTTCTTC. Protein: CASSPPGTSGYNEQFF.

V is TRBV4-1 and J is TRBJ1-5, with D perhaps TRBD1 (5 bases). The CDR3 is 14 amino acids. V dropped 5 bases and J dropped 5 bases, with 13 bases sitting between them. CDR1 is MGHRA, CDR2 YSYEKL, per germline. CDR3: CASSGVRADQPQHF. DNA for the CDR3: TGCGCCAGCAGCGGGGTCAGGGCCGATCAGCCCCAGCATTTT.

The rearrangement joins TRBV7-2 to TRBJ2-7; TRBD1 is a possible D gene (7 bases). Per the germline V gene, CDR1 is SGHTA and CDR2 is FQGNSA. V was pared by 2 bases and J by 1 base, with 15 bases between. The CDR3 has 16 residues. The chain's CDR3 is CASSLYVQGGSYEQYF. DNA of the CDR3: TGTGCCAGCAGCTTATATGTGCAGGGGGGTTCCTACGAGCAGTACTTC.

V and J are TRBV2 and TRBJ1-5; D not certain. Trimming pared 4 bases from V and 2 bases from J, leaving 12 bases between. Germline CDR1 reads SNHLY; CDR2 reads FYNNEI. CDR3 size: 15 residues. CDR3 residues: CASSGGESGNQPQHF. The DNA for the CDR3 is TGTGCCAGCAGTGGTGGGGAGTCGGGCAATCAGCCCCAGCATTTT.

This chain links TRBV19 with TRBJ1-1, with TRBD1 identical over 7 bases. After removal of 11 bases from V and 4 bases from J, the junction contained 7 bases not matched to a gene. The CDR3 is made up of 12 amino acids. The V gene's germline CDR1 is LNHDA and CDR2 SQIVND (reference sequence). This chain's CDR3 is CASRQGVTEAFF. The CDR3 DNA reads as TGTGCCTCCCGACAGGGAGTCACTGAAGCTTTCTTT.

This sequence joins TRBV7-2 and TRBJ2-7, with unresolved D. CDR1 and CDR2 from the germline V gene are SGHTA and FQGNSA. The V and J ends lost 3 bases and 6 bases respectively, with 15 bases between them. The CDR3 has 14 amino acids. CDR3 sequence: CASSFSGQLGEQYF. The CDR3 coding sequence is TGTGCCAGCAGCTTCAGTGGGCAGCTCGGCGAGCAGTACTTC.

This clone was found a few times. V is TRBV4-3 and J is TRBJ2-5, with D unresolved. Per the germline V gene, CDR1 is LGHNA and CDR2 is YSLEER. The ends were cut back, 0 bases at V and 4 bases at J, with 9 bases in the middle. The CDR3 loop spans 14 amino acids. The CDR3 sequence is CASSQDGRRETQYF. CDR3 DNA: TGCGCCAGCAGCCAAGACGGTCGGAGAGAGACCCAGTACTTC.

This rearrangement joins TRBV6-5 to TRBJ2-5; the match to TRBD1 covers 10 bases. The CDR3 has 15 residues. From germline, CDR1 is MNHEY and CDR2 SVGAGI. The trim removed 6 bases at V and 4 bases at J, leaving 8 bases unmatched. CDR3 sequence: CASRPGDRGGETQYF. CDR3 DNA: TGTGCCAGCAGGCCCGGGGACAGGGGAGGAGAGACCCAGTACTTC.

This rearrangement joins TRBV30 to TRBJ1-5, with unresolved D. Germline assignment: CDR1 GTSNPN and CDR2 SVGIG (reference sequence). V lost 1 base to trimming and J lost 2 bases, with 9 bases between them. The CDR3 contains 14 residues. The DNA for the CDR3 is TGTGCCTGGAGTGGAGACTCAGGCAATCAGCCCCAGCATTTT. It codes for CAWSGDSGNQPQHF.

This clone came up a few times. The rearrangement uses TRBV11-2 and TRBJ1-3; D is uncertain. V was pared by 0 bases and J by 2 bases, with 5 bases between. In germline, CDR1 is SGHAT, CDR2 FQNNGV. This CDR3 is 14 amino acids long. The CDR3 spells CASSLEPAGNTIYF. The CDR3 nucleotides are TGTGCCAGCAGCTTAGAACCAGCTGGAAACACCATATATTTT.

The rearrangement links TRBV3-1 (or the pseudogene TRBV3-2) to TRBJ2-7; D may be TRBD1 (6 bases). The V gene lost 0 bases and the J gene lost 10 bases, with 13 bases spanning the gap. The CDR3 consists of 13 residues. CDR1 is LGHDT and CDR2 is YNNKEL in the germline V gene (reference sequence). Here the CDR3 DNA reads TGTGCCAGCAGCCAAGATCGCCGGACAGACCAGTACTTC. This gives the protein CASSQDRRTDQYF.

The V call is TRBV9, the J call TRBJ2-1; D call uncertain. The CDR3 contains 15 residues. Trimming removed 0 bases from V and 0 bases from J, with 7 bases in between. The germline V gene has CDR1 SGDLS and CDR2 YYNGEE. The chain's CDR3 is CASSVEARSYNEQFF. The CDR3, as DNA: TGTGCCAGCAGCGTAGAAGCGCGCTCCTACAATGAGCAGTTCTTC. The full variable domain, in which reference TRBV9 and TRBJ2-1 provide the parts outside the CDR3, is DSGVTQTPKHLITATGQRVTLRCSPRSGDLSVYWYQQSLDQGLQFLIQYYNGEERAKGNILERFSAQQFPDLHSELNLSSLELGDSALYFCASSVEARSYNEQFFGPGTRLTVL.

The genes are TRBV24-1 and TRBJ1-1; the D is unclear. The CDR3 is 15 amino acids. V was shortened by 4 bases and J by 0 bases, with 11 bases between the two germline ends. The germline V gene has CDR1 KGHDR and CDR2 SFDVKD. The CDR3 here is CATSESRSVNTEAFF. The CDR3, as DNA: TGTGCCACCAGTGAGTCAAGGAGCGTGAACACTGAAGCTTTCTTT.

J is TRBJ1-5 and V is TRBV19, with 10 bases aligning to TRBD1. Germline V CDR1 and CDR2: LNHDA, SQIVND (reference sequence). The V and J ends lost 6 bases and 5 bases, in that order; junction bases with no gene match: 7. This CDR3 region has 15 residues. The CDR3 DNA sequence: TGTGCCAGTAGGAAGATCGGGACAGGGGATCAGCCCCAGCATTTT. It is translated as CASRKIGTGDQPQHF.

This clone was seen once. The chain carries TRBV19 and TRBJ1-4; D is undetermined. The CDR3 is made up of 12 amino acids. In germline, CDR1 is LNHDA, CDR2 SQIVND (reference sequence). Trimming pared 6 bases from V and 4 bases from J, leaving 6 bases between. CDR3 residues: CASRRDNEKLFF. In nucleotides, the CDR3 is TGTGCCAGTAGGCGAGATAATGAAAAACTGTTTTTT.